The rows below give T cell receptor beta chains drawn from one sample of a study of blood T cell repertoires in COVID-19. The table came from immunoSEQ multiplex PCR; TCRdb's copy has only in-frame clones and leaves some out. The sample holds under 45,000 clones, over 70% seen once. Sequencing was done on a sample of peripheral blood. All receptors derive from a man aged 80 or over with active COVID-19. Both conserved end residues are part of each CDR3. The D gene is left open where the match is weak. The size field is filled for only some rows; it gives once, few, many or a size class.

abundance	v_gene	d_gene	j_gene	CDR3nt	CDR3aa
few	TRBV11-2	.	TRBJ1-1	TGTGCCAGCAGCTTGGTTAGAGGGATCGGTGAAGCTTTCTTT	CASSLVRGIGEAFF
.	TRBV7-2	TRBD1	TRBJ2-5	TGTGCCAGCCGACAGGGCTTAGAGACCCAGTACTTC	CASRQGLETQYF
.	TRBV27	.	TRBJ1-1	TGTGCCAGCAGACCCCAGGGTAGAACTGAAGCTTTCTTT	CASRPQGRTEAFF
once	TRBV6-5	.	TRBJ1-5	TGTGCCAGCAGTTACGACAGGCCAAATCAGCCCCAGCATTTT	CASSYDRPNQPQHF
.	TRBV4-3	TRBD1	TRBJ1-1	TGCGCCAGCAGCCAAGTGAGGGACAGGAACACTGAAGCTTTCTTT	CASSQVRDRNTEAFF
.	TRBV6-2/TRBV6-3	TRBD1	TRBJ2-5	TGTGCCAGCAGTTACGAAGGGACAGCAAATCTTTACCAAGAGACCCAGTACTTC	CASSYEGTANLYQETQYF
.	TRBV18	.	TRBJ1-1	TGTGCCAGCTTTCGGCAGGGAGGAGGCACTGAAGCTTTCTTT	CASFRQGGGTEAFF
.	TRBV5-4	.	TRBJ1-4	TGTGCCAGCAGCTTCGGCAGGAATAATGAAAAACTGTTTTTT	CASSFGRNNEKLFF
.	TRBV30	TRBD1	TRBJ1-6	TGTGCCTGGACAGGGGGAAATACAAATTCACCCCTCCACTTT	CAWTGGNTNSPLHF
.	TRBV6-2/TRBV6-3	.	TRBJ1-1	TGTGCCAGCAGTAATCCAGGGATGAACACTGAAGCTTTCTTT	CASSNPGMNTEAFF
few	TRBV28	.	TRBJ1-5	TGTGCCAGCAGCCCCGGACAGCCGGGGCCCCAGCATTTT	CASSPGQPGPQHF
.	TRBV23-1	.	TRBJ2-7	TGCGCCAGCAGTCAATTGCCCGGGTCGCCTAGCGTTTGCTACGAGCAGTACTTC	CASSQLPGSPSVCYEQYF
.	TRBV4-3	.	TRBJ1-3	TGCGCCAGCAGCCAAGGGGGCGCCTCTGGAAACACCATATATTTT	CASSQGGASGNTIYF
.	TRBV7-2	TRBD1	TRBJ1-4	TGTGCCAGCAGCCGGGGACAGAATGAAAAACTGTTTTTT	CASSRGQNEKLFF
.	TRBV27	.	TRBJ1-5	TGTGCCAGCAGTACGAACAGGGAGAATCAGCCCCAGCATTTT	CASSTNRENQPQHF
few	TRBV7-2	.	TRBJ2-7	TGTGCCAGCAGCCAAATACAGTCGGAGCAGTACTTC	CASSQIQSEQYF
.	TRBV27	.	TRBJ2-6	TGTGCCAGCAGTTATGGGGGACTGATCTCTGGGGCCAACGTCCTGACTTTC	CASSYGGLISGANVLTF
.	TRBV18	TRBD2	TRBJ2-2	TGTGCCAGCTCACCAATTTTAGCGGGGCCCAAGAACACCGGGGAGCTGTTTTTT	CASSPILAGPKNTGELFF
once	TRBV19	.	TRBJ1-5	TGTGCCAGTAACCAGGGTAATCAGCCCCAGCATTTT	CASNQGNQPQHF
once	TRBV3-1/TRBV3-2	.	TRBJ1-1	TGTGCCAGCAGCCAAATCCCAGGGGACACTGAAGCTTTCTTT	CASSQIPGDTEAFF
.	TRBV19	TRBD2	TRBJ2-1	TGTGCCAGTACTCCGGGAGGGCCTTTCAATGAGCAGTTCTTC	CASTPGGPFNEQFF
.	TRBV2	.	TRBJ1-2	TGTGCCAGCAGTGAAGACAGGTTTTTAGGCTACACCTTC	CASSEDRFLGYTF
.	TRBV3-1/TRBV3-2	.	TRBJ1-4	TGTGCCAGCAGCCAGGCACAGAATGAAAAACTGTTTTTT	CASSQAQNEKLFF
.	TRBV2	.	TRBJ2-1	TGTGCCAGCAGTGGCCGGGACAACCAGTTCTTC	CASSGRDNQFF
.	TRBV2	.	TRBJ2-2	TGTGCCAGCAGTGAAGCTTTCCCTAGTGGCGGGGAGCTGTTTTTT	CASSEAFPSGGELFF
.	TRBV6-5	TRBD1	TRBJ2-3	TGTGCCAGCAGCGTCGGGCAGGGGGCAACAGATACGCAGTATTTT	CASSVGQGATDTQYF
.	TRBV7-2	TRBD1	TRBJ2-1	TGTGCCAGCAGCTCAGACAGGGCCTCCCTCCCAGAGCAGTTCTTC	CASSSDRASLPEQFF
once	TRBV7-9	.	TRBJ2-5	TGTGCCAGCAGCTTAGTCTGGGCAGCCCAAGAGACCCAGTACTTC	CASSLVWAAQETQYF
once	TRBV5-1	.	TRBJ1-1	TGCGCCAGCAGCTTGCCAGCACGGGACTTGAACACTGAAGCTTTCTTT	CASSLPARDLNTEAFF
.	TRBV19	TRBD1	TRBJ1-5	TGTGCCAGTAGTATCTCTTTTACAGGGGTAGGTCAGCCCCAGCATTTT	CASSISFTGVGQPQHF
.	TRBV28	.	TRBJ2-2	TGTGCCAGCAGTTTGGGGGACATCAACACCGGGGAGCTGTTTTTT	CASSLGDINTGELFF
.	TRBV6-5	.	TRBJ2-2	TGTGCCAGCAGTCCCCAGTCCTACACCGGGGAGCTGTTTTTT	CASSPQSYTGELFF
.	TRBV2	TRBD1	TRBJ2-3	TGTGCCAGCGGGAAGGGGGCTTTGGAAACAGATACGCAGTATTTT	CASGKGALETDTQYF